These T cell receptor beta chains were read from a single sample in a study of Tregs in tolerant kidney transplant recipients. This table comes from immunoSEQ multiplex PCR, and its TCRdb copy is limited to in-frame clones, with some not included. The sample shows 100,000 or so clones, 93% of them seen only once. The material was CD4+ T cells from blood (PBMCs), obtained 12 months after the transplant. The receptors here all came from a human patient who received a combined kidney and bone marrow transplant. The graft donor may account for some of the T cells. Each CDR3 is given with its conserved first and last residue. D genes are given only for firm matches. The size entry is marked missing in some rows and otherwise reads once, few, many or a size class.

d_gene: NA
j_gene: TRBJ1-2
v_gene: TRBV7-2
abundance: NA
CDR3aa: CASSLVLEDYGYTF
CDR3nt: TGTGCCAGCAGCTTAGTCTTAGAGGACTATGGCTACACCTTC

d_gene: TRBD2
j_gene: TRBJ2-7
v_gene: TRBV29-1
abundance: NA
CDR3aa: CSARAGSSYEQYF
CDR3nt: TGCAGCGCCCGAGCGGGGAGCTCCTACGAGCAGTACTTC

d_gene: TRBD1
j_gene: TRBJ1-4
v_gene: TRBV9
abundance: NA
CDR3aa: CASSVDGGGEELNEKLFF
CDR3nt: TGTGCCAGCAGCGTAGATGGAGGGGGCGAGGAACTTAATGAAAAACTGTTTTTT

d_gene: TRBD1
j_gene: TRBJ1-6
v_gene: TRBV29-1
abundance: NA
CDR3aa: CSAGTANSPLHF
CDR3nt: TGCAGCGCGGGGACAGCGAATTCACCCCTCCACTTT

d_gene: NA
j_gene: TRBJ2-1
v_gene: TRBV7-9
abundance: NA
CDR3aa: CASSFATSGSYNEQFF
CDR3nt: TGTGCCAGCAGCTTTGCGACCTCAGGCTCCTACAATGAGCAGTTCTTC

d_gene: TRBD2
j_gene: TRBJ2-1
v_gene: TRBV11-1
abundance: once
CDR3aa: CASSLEAGGYNEQFF
CDR3nt: TGTGCCAGCAGCTTAGAAGCGGGAGGTTACAATGAGCAGTTCTTC

d_gene: TRBD1
j_gene: TRBJ2-2
v_gene: TRBV29-1
abundance: few
CDR3aa: CSVEIQGTGELFF
CDR3nt: TGCAGCGTTGAAATACAGGGGACCGGGGAGCTGTTTTTT

d_gene: NA
j_gene: TRBJ2-7
v_gene: TRBV11-3
abundance: NA
CDR3aa: CASSPGQFRYEQYF
CDR3nt: TGTGCCAGCAGCCCCGGACAGTTCCGCTACGAGCAGTACTTC

d_gene: NA
j_gene: TRBJ2-3
v_gene: TRBV7-2
abundance: NA
CDR3aa: CASSSNTQYTDTQYF
CDR3nt: TGTGCCAGCAGCTCAAACACACAATACACAGATACGCAGTATTTT

d_gene: NA
j_gene: TRBJ2-1
v_gene: TRBV5-8
abundance: NA
CDR3aa: CASSLAGSYNEQFF
CDR3nt: TGTGCCAGCAGCTTGGCCGGGAGCTACAATGAGCAGTTCTTC

d_gene: NA
j_gene: TRBJ1-1
v_gene: TRBV13
abundance: NA
CDR3aa: CASSLGQVNTEAFF
CDR3nt: TGTGCCAGCAGCTTAGGCCAGGTGAACACTGAAGCTTTCTTT

d_gene: NA
j_gene: TRBJ1-1
v_gene: TRBV14
abundance: NA
CDR3aa: CASSQDLLGRTEAFF
CDR3nt: TGTGCCAGCAGCCAGGACCTCCTAGGGAGAACTGAAGCTTTCTTT

d_gene: NA
j_gene: TRBJ2-2
v_gene: TRBV12-5
abundance: NA
CDR3aa: CASGLNGGVRELFF
CDR3nt: TGTGCTAGTGGTTTGAATGGAGGAGTCCGGGAGCTGTTTTTT

d_gene: NA
j_gene: TRBJ2-1
v_gene: TRBV4-2
abundance: NA
CDR3aa: CASSQGSRNEQFF
CDR3nt: TGTGCCAGCAGCCAAGGTAGCCGCAATGAGCAGTTCTTC

d_gene: TRBD1
j_gene: TRBJ1-2
v_gene: TRBV7-9
abundance: NA
CDR3aa: CASSRNRQGPGDGYTF
CDR3nt: TGTGCCAGCAGCCGAAACCGACAGGGCCCGGGGGATGGCTACACCTTC

d_gene: NA
j_gene: TRBJ1-1
v_gene: TRBV4-1
abundance: NA
CDR3aa: CASSQATGNTEAFF
CDR3nt: TGCGCCAGCAGCCAAGCGACGGGGAACACTGAAGCTTTCTTT

d_gene: NA
j_gene: TRBJ2-2
v_gene: TRBV6-5
abundance: NA
CDR3aa: CASSRTNTGELFF
CDR3nt: TGTGCCAGCAGCCGGACAAACACCGGGGAGCTGTTTTTT

d_gene: TRBD1
j_gene: TRBJ1-6
v_gene: TRBV28
abundance: NA
CDR3aa: CASSLGDRVGSPLHF
CDR3nt: TGTGCCAGCAGTTTAGGGGACAGGGTAGGGTCACCCCTCCACTTT

d_gene: NA
j_gene: TRBJ1-1
v_gene: TRBV19
abundance: NA
CDR3aa: CASSMWTGGMNTEAFF
CDR3nt: TGTGCCAGTAGTATGTGGACGGGGGGGATGAACACTGAAGCTTTCTTT

d_gene: NA
j_gene: TRBJ2-1
v_gene: TRBV5-4
abundance: NA
CDR3aa: CASSKAPQTSLVYNEQFF
CDR3nt: TGTGCCAGCAGCAAAGCCCCTCAAACTAGCCTCGTTTACAATGAGCAGTTCTTC

d_gene: TRBD2
j_gene: TRBJ2-7
v_gene: TRBV4-2
abundance: NA
CDR3aa: CASSQVTSGRGYEQYF
CDR3nt: TGTGCCAGCAGCCAGGTCACTAGCGGGAGAGGGTACGAGCAGTACTTC

d_gene: TRBD2
j_gene: TRBJ2-7
v_gene: TRBV7-2
abundance: NA
CDR3aa: CASKFSLADYEQYF
CDR3nt: TGTGCCAGCAAATTTTCACTAGCGGACTACGAGCAGTACTTC

d_gene: TRBD1
j_gene: TRBJ1-5
v_gene: TRBV18
abundance: once
CDR3aa: CASSLYVGGGSNQPQHF
CDR3nt: TGTGCCAGCTCACTTTACGTAGGGGGCGGTAGCAATCAGCCCCAGCATTTT

d_gene: NA
j_gene: TRBJ2-7
v_gene: TRBV29-1
abundance: NA
CDR3aa: CSVGNRASESGQYF
CDR3nt: TGCAGCGTTGGAAACAGGGCTTCGGAATCTGGGCAGTACTTC

d_gene: TRBD1
j_gene: TRBJ1-4
v_gene: TRBV19
abundance: NA
CDR3aa: CASSPPDRTYEKLFF
CDR3nt: TGTGCCAGTAGTCCCCCGGACAGGACTTATGAAAAACTGTTTTTT

d_gene: TRBD2
j_gene: TRBJ2-1
v_gene: TRBV19
abundance: NA
CDR3aa: CASRQGAFLAGGPYNEQFF
CDR3nt: TGTGCCAGTCGACAGGGGGCTTTTCTAGCGGGAGGGCCCTACAATGAGCAGTTCTTC

d_gene: NA
j_gene: TRBJ1-2
v_gene: TRBV15
abundance: NA
CDR3aa: CATSRDTRVDYGYTF
CDR3nt: TGTGCCACCAGCAGAGATACCAGGGTGGACTATGGCTACACCTTC

d_gene: TRBD2
j_gene: TRBJ2-7
v_gene: TRBV27
abundance: NA
CDR3aa: CASSLGRSSGDFSYEQYF
CDR3nt: TGTGCCAGCAGTTTAGGCCGCTCTAGCGGGGATTTTAGCTACGAGCAGTACTTC

d_gene: TRBD1
j_gene: TRBJ1-6
v_gene: TRBV25-1
abundance: NA
CDR3aa: CASSVEGQGESPLHF
CDR3nt: TGTGCCAGCTCGGTAGAAGGACAGGGGGAATCCCCCCTCCACTTT

d_gene: TRBD1
j_gene: TRBJ1-2
v_gene: TRBV4-1
abundance: NA
CDR3aa: CASSHQTGEDRGYTF
CDR3nt: TGCGCCAGCAGCCACCAGACAGGGGAAGATCGTGGCTACACCTTC

d_gene: TRBD1
j_gene: TRBJ1-1
v_gene: TRBV7-6
abundance: NA
CDR3aa: CASSLGQGANTEAFF
CDR3nt: TGTGCCAGCAGCTTAGGACAGGGGGCGAACACTGAAGCTTTCTTT

d_gene: NA
j_gene: TRBJ2-7
v_gene: TRBV27
abundance: NA
CDR3aa: CASSPWVGGYEQYF
CDR3nt: TGTGCCAGCAGTCCCTGGGTAGGAGGCTACGAGCAGTACTTC

d_gene: TRBD1
j_gene: TRBJ2-7
v_gene: TRBV7-8
abundance: NA
CDR3aa: CASSLTGAGYEQYF
CDR3nt: TGTGCCAGCAGCTTGACAGGGGCTGGATACGAGCAGTACTTC

d_gene: NA
j_gene: TRBJ1-6
v_gene: TRBV19
abundance: NA
CDR3aa: CASTNQGPLHF
CDR3nt: TGTGCCAGTACTAACCAGGGACCCCTCCACTTT

d_gene: NA
j_gene: TRBJ2-5
v_gene: TRBV5-4
abundance: NA
CDR3aa: CASSLAALMGETQYF
CDR3nt: TGTGCCAGCAGCTTGGCTGCCCTTATGGGCGAGACCCAGTACTTC

d_gene: NA
j_gene: TRBJ1-5
v_gene: TRBV7-2
abundance: NA
CDR3aa: CASSLTVYSNQPQHF
CDR3nt: TGTGCCAGCAGCTTGACAGTCTATAGCAATCAGCCCCAGCATTTT

d_gene: TRBD2
j_gene: TRBJ2-3
v_gene: TRBV7-6
abundance: NA
CDR3aa: CASSFQLASDTQYF
CDR3nt: TGTGCCAGCAGCTTCCAACTAGCGTCGGATACGCAGTATTTT

d_gene: TRBD2
j_gene: TRBJ2-2
v_gene: TRBV30
abundance: few
CDR3aa: CAWKRLAVSGELFF
CDR3nt: TGTGCCTGGAAGCGGCTAGCGGTCTCCGGGGAGCTGTTTTTT

d_gene: TRBD2
j_gene: TRBJ2-3
v_gene: TRBV11-1
abundance: NA
CDR3aa: CASSHGGGATWTQYF
CDR3nt: TGTGCCAGCAGCCATGGCGGGGGGGCCACCTGGACGCAGTATTTT

d_gene: TRBD2
j_gene: TRBJ2-5
v_gene: TRBV7-3
abundance: NA
CDR3aa: CASSSTGTSGSSQETQYF
CDR3nt: TGTGCCAGCAGCTCGACAGGGACTAGCGGGAGTAGCCAAGAGACCCAGTACTTC

d_gene: NA
j_gene: TRBJ1-2
v_gene: TRBV15
abundance: NA
CDR3aa: CATSRERGRGGYTF
CDR3nt: TGTGCCACCAGCAGAGAACGTGGCAGGGGTGGCTACACCTTC

d_gene: NA
j_gene: TRBJ1-2
v_gene: TRBV29-1
abundance: once
CDR3aa: CSVEQGFYGYTF
CDR3nt: TGCAGCGTTGAGCAGGGTTTCTACGGCTACACCTTC

d_gene: NA
j_gene: TRBJ2-3
v_gene: TRBV14
abundance: NA
CDR3aa: CASSQDRPDTQYF
CDR3nt: TGTGCCAGCAGCCAAGACAGGCCAGATACGCAGTATTTT

d_gene: TRBD2
j_gene: TRBJ2-7
v_gene: TRBV11-3
abundance: once
CDR3aa: CASSLSSGTYEQYF
CDR3nt: TGTGCCAGCAGCCTCTCTAGCGGCACCTACGAGCAGTACTTC

d_gene: TRBD1
j_gene: TRBJ1-4
v_gene: TRBV11-2
abundance: NA
CDR3aa: CASSEHGTGYEKLFF
CDR3nt: TGTGCCAGCAGCGAACACGGGACAGGGTATGAAAAACTGTTTTTT

d_gene: TRBD2
j_gene: TRBJ2-1
v_gene: TRBV5-1
abundance: NA
CDR3aa: CASSDPGEGSNEQFF
CDR3nt: TGCGCCAGCAGCGACCCTGGGGAGGGATCGAATGAGCAGTTCTTC

d_gene: NA
j_gene: TRBJ1-1
v_gene: TRBV27
abundance: NA
CDR3aa: CASSKTGNTEAFF
CDR3nt: TGTGCCAGCAGCAAGACAGGGAACACTGAAGCTTTCTTT

d_gene: TRBD1
j_gene: TRBJ1-1
v_gene: TRBV6-5
abundance: NA
CDR3aa: CASRPDRALTEAFF
CDR3nt: TGTGCCAGCAGACCAGACAGGGCCCTCACTGAAGCTTTCTTT